This T cell receptor (beta chain) is from a study of molecular identifiers for immune sequencing clone quantification. Overall study: Replicate experiments divided RNA from roughly 20,000 or 100,000 naive CD8 cells into five parts and sequenced four. Notes on the study in general: Clonotypes surpassing 20 RNA copies contained over 99% of effector molecules, versus under 1% in naive cells.

TCRdb re-analysed the PCR reads in MiXCR, keeping a single row per CDR3 protein. The sample lists some 680,000 distinct CDR3 sequences; over 25% were seen once. The CDR3 is made up of 17 amino acids. Trimming left V 5 bases short and J 0 bases short, with 16 bases between. This clonotype was recorded at least ten times. Its antigen is not identified. Naive CD8 libraries came from approximately 20,000 to 1,000,000 sorted cells with 10%, 30% or 50% RNA. Naive CD8 T cells were picked out by sorting for CD8+CD4-CCR7+CD45RA+. The source of this sequence is a human donor in good health. Some libraries in this study had Jurkat cell RNA spiked in. The chain links TRBV12-3 or TRBV12-4 to TRBJ2-2; D not certain. The specimen was naive CD8+ T cells from blood, with Jurkat cell RNA spiked in. Subset meaning: FACS-sorted CD8+CD4-CCR7+CD45RA+ naive T cells. The CDR3 protein is CASSHPKGGTNTGELFF. Here the CDR3 DNA reads TGTGCCAGCAGTCACCCAAAGGGCGGTACGAACACCGGGGAGCTGTTTTTT.